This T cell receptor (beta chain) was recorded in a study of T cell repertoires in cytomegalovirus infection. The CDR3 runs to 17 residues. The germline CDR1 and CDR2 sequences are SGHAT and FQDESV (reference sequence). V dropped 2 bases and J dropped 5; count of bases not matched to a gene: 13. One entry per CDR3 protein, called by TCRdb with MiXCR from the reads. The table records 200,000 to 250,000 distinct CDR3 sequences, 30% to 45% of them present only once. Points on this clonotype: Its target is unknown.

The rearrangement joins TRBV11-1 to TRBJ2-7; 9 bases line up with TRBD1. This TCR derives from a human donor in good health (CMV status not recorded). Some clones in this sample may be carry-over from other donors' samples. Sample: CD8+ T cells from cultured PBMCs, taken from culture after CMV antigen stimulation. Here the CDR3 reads CASSLFASTDRGHEQYF. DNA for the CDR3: TGTGCCAGCAGCTTATTTGCCTCCACGGACAGGGGCCACGAGCAGTACTTC. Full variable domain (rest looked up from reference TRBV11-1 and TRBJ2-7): EAEVAQSPRYKITEKSQAVAFWCDPISGHATLYWYRQILGQGPELLVQFQDESVVDDSQLPKDRFSAERLKGVDSTLKIQPAELGDSAMYLCASSLFASTDRGHEQYFGPGTRLTVT.